The clone carrying this T cell receptor beta chain was counted a few times. This sample was included in a study of identical twins. TCRdb passed the 5' RACE reads through MiXCR, listing each CDR3 protein once. Among under 250,000 distinct CDR3 sequences listed, less than 8% were seen once. The germline gives CDR1 MNHNS, CDR2 SASEGT. Trimming left V 10 bases short and J 8 bases short, with 12 bases between. The CDR3 runs 12 residues. The sample also formed part of further work on yellow fever vaccine responses in identical twins.

The receptor's source is a woman aged 18-29 years in good health. The sequencing input was memory (CD45RO+) T cells sorted from blood. The V call is TRBV6-1, the J call TRBJ2-6; unclear D gene. CDR3 protein: CATSARTNVLTF. CDR3 bases: TGTGCCACCTCGGCCCGTACCAACGTCCTGACTTTC.